Presented here are 28 T cell receptor beta chains from one specimen sequenced in a study of blood T cell repertoires in COVID-19. This table comes from immunoSEQ multiplex PCR, and its TCRdb copy is limited to in-frame clones, with some not included. This table has about 58,000 clones, 80% to 95% appearing once. The sample taken for sequencing was peripheral blood. These receptors came from a man aged 45-60 years with active COVID-19.

The gene calls are TRBV29-1 and TRBJ2-5; TRBD1 is a possible D gene (6 bases). Germline-derived CDR1 and CDR2 are SQVTM and ANQGSEA. The V gene lost 7 bases and the J gene lost 7 bases, with 22 bases spanning the gap. The CDR3 is 14 amino acids. CDR3 nucleotides: TGCAGCGCGATGGACAGCAAACCTCCGGGGACCCAGTACTTC. Its translation: CSAMDSKPPGTQYF.

The chain recombines TRBV28 with TRBJ2-7; 7 bases fit TRBD1. The CDR3 spans 12 residues. Unmatched junction bases numbered 5, after V lost 8 bases and J lost 4 bases. CDR1 MDHEN and CDR2 SYDVKM come from the germline V gene. The DNA for the CDR3 is TGTGCCAGCCGGGACAGCCTATACGAGCAGTACTTC. It codes for CASRDSLYEQYF. The whole variable domain, remainder taken from reference TRBV28 and TRBJ2-7, is DVKVTQSSRYLVKRTGEKVFLECVQDMDHENMFWYRQDPGLGLRLIYFSYDVKMKEKGDIPEGYSVSREKKERFSLILESASTNQTSMYLCASRDSLYEQYFGPGTRLTVT.

The chain carries TRBV5-4 and TRBJ2-1; 7 bases agree with TRBD1. Germline CDR1 SGHNT, CDR2 YYREEE (reference sequence). The CDR3 loop spans 15 amino acids. Trimming removed 7 bases from V and 8 bases from J; junction bases left unmatched: 15. CDR3 in DNA: TGTGCCAGCGGGTCAGGGGGTAGTAGTTGGTATGAGCAGTTCTTC. It is translated as CASGSGGSSWYEQFF.

The CDR3 region is CASSHREQGRPYSNQPQHF. CDR3 sequence (DNA): TGTGCCAGCAGCCACCGGGAACAGGGACGACCTTATAGCAATCAGCCCCAGCATTTT. This chain uses TRBV3-1 (or the pseudogene TRBV3-2) with TRBJ1-5, with D possibly TRBD1 on 6 matching bases. V lost 3 bases to trimming and J lost 0 bases, with 21 bases between them. CDR3 length: 19 amino acids. Germline V gene data show CDR1 as LGHDT and CDR2 as YNNKEL (reference sequence).

The chain links TRBV12-3 or TRBV12-4 to TRBJ2-1; D might be TRBD2 (5 bases). The CDR3 length is 13 residues. The V and J ends lost 5 bases and 0 bases respectively, with 5 bases between them. This CDR3 reads CASSRDSYNEQFF. Written as DNA, the CDR3 is TGTGCCAGCAGTCGGGACTCCTACAATGAGCAGTTCTTC.

The V gene is TRBV29-1, the J gene TRBJ2-5, with D maybe TRBD2 (5 bases). With 4 bases removed from V and 5 bases from J, the gap between germline ends came to 14 bases. Germline lookup yields CDR1 SQVTM and CDR2 ANQGSEA. The CDR3 loop spans 13 amino acids. This CDR3 is CSVATSSIETQYF. The CDR3 DNA is TGCAGCGTTGCCACTAGTTCCATCGAGACCCAGTACTTC.

This chain uses TRBV12-3 or TRBV12-4 with TRBJ1-1; no definite D call. Trimming took off 2 bases at V and 7 bases at J, with 8 bases between the two ends. The CDR3 is made up of 12 amino acids. CDR3 amino acids: CASSLYTDEAFF. The CDR3 DNA reads TGTGCCAGCAGTTTATATACAGATGAAGCTTTCTTT.

This clone has a handful of counts. The rearrangement joins TRBV5-5 to TRBJ2-5; 7 positions match TRBD1. The V segment lost 2 bases and the J segment 2 bases; nucleotides outside the gene matches: 3. The germline CDR1 and CDR2 sequences are SGHKS and YYEKEE (reference sequence). The CDR3 contains 14 residues. Here the CDR3 DNA reads TGTGCCAGCAGCTTTCCGGGACAGCAAGAGACCCAGTACTTC. It yields the protein CASSFPGQQETQYF.

This clone was detected a few times. The CDR3 nucleotides read TGTGCCAGCAGTGACTACGCACAGGGGACCACTGAAGCTTTCTTT. This gives the protein CASSDYAQGTTEAFF. The gene calls are TRBV6-6 and TRBJ1-1; 7 bases fit TRBD1. V lost 5 bases to trimming and J lost 4 bases; unmatched junction nucleotides: 10. CDR3 length: 15 amino acids. The germline CDR1 and CDR2 sequences are MNHNY and SVGAGI (reference sequence).

This chain connects TRBV5-1 to TRBJ1-1, with 12 positions matching TRBD1. The CDR3 is 17 amino acids. Germline V gene lookup returns CDR1 SGHRS and CDR2 YFSETQ. The V and J ends lost 0 bases and 0 bases, in that order; junction bases with no gene match: 3. The chain's CDR3 is CASSLAGQGALNTEAFF. CDR3 sequence (DNA): TGCGCCAGCAGCTTGGCGGGACAGGGGGCCCTGAACACTGAAGCTTTCTTT.

The chain joins TRBV27 to TRBJ2-6; 7 bases map to TRBD1. The CDR3 is 15 amino acids. The ends lost 4 bases at V and 2 bases at J; junction bases unmatched: 2. CDR1 MNHEY and CDR2 SMNVEV come from the germline V gene (reference sequence). The CDR3 coding sequence is TGTGCCAGCAGTTCGAGGGGGCCTGGGGCCAACGTCCTGACTTTC. It translates to CASSSRGPGANVLTF.

This sequence joins TRBV16 and TRBJ1-3; D may be TRBD1 (6 bases). CDR3 length equals 15 residues. Trimming cost V 3 bases and J 3 bases, with 12 bases left between them. Germline CDR1 and CDR2: KGHSY and FQNENV. The CDR3 is CASSHQTGYGNTIYF. The DNA for the CDR3 is TGTGCCAGCAGCCACCAGACAGGTTATGGAAACACCATATATTTT.

V gene TRBV7-2 combines with J gene TRBJ2-3; possible D gene TRBD1, 5 bases. Germline V lookup: CDR1 SGHTA, CDR2 FQGNSA. Trimming cost V 4 bases and J 0 bases, with 14 bases left between them. The CDR3 length is 16 residues. DNA of the CDR3: TGTGCCAGCAGCTCCCCTCGGACACCGAGCACAGATACGCAGTATTTT. Residues: CASSSPRTPSTDTQYF.

This clone was observed once. The chain couples TRBV2 to TRBJ2-4; 7 bases match TRBD2. In germline, CDR1 is SNHLY, CDR2 FYNNEI. The V and J ends lost 8 bases and 1 base, in that order; junction bases with no gene match: 20. The CDR3 is 19 amino acids. In DNA form, the CDR3 reads TGTGCCAGCTTATCCCAGGTCTTGGGGGAGGGCCGGGCCAAAAACATTCAGTACTTC. Translated: CASLSQVLGEGRAKNIQYF.

The CDR3 protein is CASSPGQRGYTF. The CDR3 DNA is TGTGCCAGCAGTCCAGGACAGCGCGGCTACACCTTC. V gene TRBV12-3 or TRBV12-4 combines with J gene TRBJ1-2; weak D call: TRBD1 (6 bases). The CDR3 is 12 residues long. V lost 5 bases and J 8 bases, leaving 12 bases between the germline ends.

V usage is TRBV4-2 and J usage is TRBJ2-1; 12 nucleotides agree with TRBD2. CDR3 length: 15 residues. Trimming took 1 base from V and 9 from J; bases not matched to a gene: 4. Germline loops: CDR1 LGHNA, CDR2 YNFKEQ. CDR3 in DNA: TGTGCCAGCAGCCAAGCTAGCGGGGGGGCCGGTGAGCAGTTCTTC. Protein sequence: CASSQASGGAGEQFF.

This sequence joins TRBV24-1 and TRBJ2-1; 10 bases are shared with TRBD1. Germline CDR1 KGHDR, CDR2 SFDVKD. There are 15 residues in the CDR3. J was trimmed by 4 bases and V by 4 bases; bases with no gene match: 3. DNA of the CDR3: TGTGCCACCAGTGAAGCGGGACAGGGGTACAATGAGCAGTTCTTC. Protein: CATSEAGQGYNEQFF.

This rearrangement joins TRBV11-2 to TRBJ1-1; D gene ambiguous. Germline assignment: CDR1 SGHAT and CDR2 FQNNGV. The CDR3 is 14 amino acids. The V and J ends lost 5 bases and 10 bases respectively, with 20 bases between them. The CDR3 here is CASSPLVGGFGAFF. As DNA, the CDR3 is TGTGCCAGCAGCCCGTTGGTGGGAGGTTTCGGAGCTTTCTTT.

V is TRBV6-2 or TRBV6-3 and J is TRBJ2-1; 12 nucleotides align to TRBD2. Germline V gives CDR1 MNHEY, CDR2 SVGEGT. The CDR3 consists of 17 residues. J gave up 0 bases and V 1 base, and 1 base lay outside the gene matches. In DNA form, the CDR3 reads TGTGCCAGCAGTTACTGGACTAGCGGGGCCTCCTACAATGAGCAGTTCTTC. Its translation is CASSYWTSGASYNEQFF.

CDR3 in amino acids: CASSLVAVSGNTIYF. The CDR3 region has the DNA TGTGCCAGCAGCTTGGTAGCAGTCTCTGGAAACACCATATATTTT. The V call is TRBV5-6, the J call TRBJ1-3; no reliable D call. In germline, CDR1 is SGHDT, CDR2 YYEEEE. Trimming cost V 0 bases and J 0 bases, with 7 bases left between them. The CDR3 extends over 15 amino acids.

CDR3 in DNA: TGTGCCAGCAGCTTAATTGCAGGGGGCGCCGGGGGAGAGACCCAGTACTTC. This translates into CASSLIAGGAGGETQYF. The rearrangement joins TRBV7-2 to TRBJ2-5, with 8 bases that match TRBD1. Germline-derived CDR1 and CDR2 are SGHTA and FQGNSA. The CDR3 is made up of 17 amino acids. Losses at the gene ends were 2 bases for V and 4 bases for J; bases not matched to a gene: 12.

This sequence joins TRBV5-1 and TRBJ2-1; 8 bases are shared with TRBD2. The trim removed 4 bases at V and 2 bases at J, leaving 5 bases unmatched. The CDR3 is made up of 15 amino acids. Germline V gives CDR1 SGHRS, CDR2 YFSETQ. CDR3 sequence: CASSDLAGTYNEQFF. The CDR3 DNA reads TGCGCCAGCAGCGATTTAGCGGGGACCTACAATGAGCAGTTCTTC.

The chain couples TRBV3-1 (or the pseudogene TRBV3-2) to TRBJ2-7; 7 bases match TRBD1. V shed 5 bases and J 7 bases; nucleotides not matched to a gene: 5. The length of the CDR3 is 12 residues. In germline, CDR1 is LGHDT, CDR2 YNNKEL (reference sequence). The CDR3 loop is CASSRTGVEQYF. As DNA, the CDR3 is TGTGCCAGCAGCAGAACAGGGGTTGAGCAGTACTTC.

This chain joins TRBV7-2 and TRBJ2-5; TRBD2 matches at 8 bases. V was pared by 5 bases and J by 5 bases, with 4 bases of the junction left unmatched. Germline CDR1 reads SGHTA; CDR2 reads FQGNSA. There are 13 residues in the CDR3. The DNA for the CDR3 is TGTGCCAGCAGCCTTGGACTAGCTGAGACCCAGTACTTC. Translation gives CASSLGLAETQYF.

This chain uses TRBV6-5 with TRBJ1-1, with 7 positions matching TRBD1. Trimming cost V 6 bases and J 5 bases; bases outside gene matches: 6. This CDR3 is 13 amino acids long. Germline CDR1 and CDR2: MNHEY and SVGAGI. The CDR3 is CASRVDRWTEAFF. The CDR3 coding sequence is TGTGCCAGCAGGGTGGACAGGTGGACTGAAGCTTTCTTT.

The table lists this clone with a count of one. The rearrangement links TRBV7-2 to TRBJ2-3; the D gene is possibly TRBD2 (6 bases). This CDR3 has 17 amino acids. V lost 1 base to trimming and J lost 6 bases, with 20 bases between them. Germline CDR1 and CDR2: SGHTA and FQGNSA. Written as DNA, the CDR3 is TGTGCCAGCAGCTTAGGCCTTGCGGGGACGATAGGGGATACGCAGTATTTT. It encodes CASSLGLAGTIGDTQYF.

This clone was observed a single time. The chain carries TRBV4-1 and TRBJ2-5, with no clear D. Germline V gene lookup returns CDR1 MGHRA and CDR2 YSYEKL. This CDR3 region has 14 residues. V gave up 3 bases and J gave up 2 bases, with 10 bases separating them. The CDR3 is CASSQQIDQETQYF. CDR3 DNA: TGCGCCAGCAGCCAGCAAATAGATCAAGAGACCCAGTACTTC.

This chain connects TRBV9 to TRBJ2-1; possible D gene TRBD2, 5 bases. The germline V gene has CDR1 SGDLS and CDR2 YYNGEE. Trimming shortened V by 0 bases and J by 1 base, and 5 bases separated the two germline ends. The CDR3 has 14 residues. CDR3 sequence: CASSVGGSYNEQFF. DNA for the CDR3: TGTGCCAGCAGCGTAGGAGGGTCCTACAATGAGCAGTTCTTC. Drawing the rest from reference TRBV9 and TRBJ2-1, the complete variable domain is DSGVTQTPKHLITATGQRVTLRCSPRSGDLSVYWYQQSLDQGLQFLIQYYNGEERAKGNILERFSAQQFPDLHSELNLSSLELGDSALYFCASSVGGSYNEQFFGPGTRLTVL.